The TCR beta chain under discussion was sequenced for a study of naive and memory T cell subsets. Germline CDR1 and CDR2: SGHDN and FVKESK. With 0 bases clipped from V and 5 bases from J, the junction kept 10 bases outside the gene matches. The CDR3 has 17 amino acids. This clonotype occurred a few times. The library had UMIs added by 3' ligation of an oligonucleotide to TCR cDNA. Amplification of ligated cDNA took four PCR rounds with SP2 and nested alpha and beta constant primers. From the 5' RACE reads, TCRdb called clonotypes with MiXCR, one entry per CDR3 protein. The table has roughly 56,000 distinct CDR3 sequences, around 7.7% seen once.

The gene calls are TRBV14 and TRBJ2-3; 8 nucleotides agree with TRBD2. The receptor comes from a male donor in good health. This CDR3 reads CASSQEGFYGGGDTQYF. The CDR3 DNA sequence: TGTGCCAGCAGCCAAGAGGGGTTCTACGGGGGGGGAGATACGCAGTATTTT.